This T cell receptor beta chain was sequenced in a study of regulatory T cells in long-lasting Graves disease. Many counts were recorded for this clonotype. Sample time point: newly diagnosed GD, antithyroid drugs for less than 3 months. The TCR library was prepared using RNA isolated from PBMCs. Building the TCR beta libraries relied on iRepertoire HTBI primers, and CDR3 regions underwent Arm-PCR. TCRdb independently ran MiXCR on the multiplex PCR reads; one entry per CDR3 protein. The repertoire consists of fewer than 450,000 distinct CDR3 sequences, with over 12% occurring once and the leading ten covering about 8%. These same data were also listed under a study on T cells in Graves' hyperthyroidism and ophthalmopathy. That source notes: Most expanded thyroid clonotypes above 0.001 recurred in blood.

Sequences were derived from peripheral blood mononuclear cells (PBMCs), sampled at new diagnosis, from a patient treated with antithyroid drugs. This sequence was found in a woman aged 40 to 55 with Graves disease.

CDR3 DNA: TGTGCCAGCAGTTCGACCCTTGGACTAGCGGGAGAAGTCTCCTACAATGAGCAGTTCTTC. This encodes CASSSTLGLAGEVSYNEQFF. This chain connects TRBV7-9 to TRBJ2-1, with 13 nucleotides matching TRBD2. Trimming cost V 6 bases and J 0 bases; bases outside gene matches: 14. This CDR3 contains 20 residues. Per germline, CDR1 SEHNR and CDR2 FQNEAQ (reference sequence).